A single sample is the source of the 18 T cell receptor beta chains below, sequenced in a study of T-cell memory formation after mild COVID-19 listed by TCRdb under 2021. Libraries were built with 5' RACE. Sequencer: Illumina NovaSeq 6000. TCRdb took the public reads, trimmed them with fastp at Q25, ran MiXCR for clone calling and kept in-frame beta chains. Duplicate CDR3 protein sequences are folded into a single record with the most common DNA and genes. A total of more than 250,000 distinct CDR3 sequences appear in this sample, about 16% of them only once. The top ten clones comprise 20% to 25% of the sample. Material for sequencing was PBMCs or a T cell subset sorted from them (not recorded which). The receptors were gathered from a man aged 18 to 30 who had mild COVID-19 (a few samples of this study predate the infection). The sample titles of this study are shuffled in the database, so cell type and time point are left out; the donor was told from shared clones.

The chain links TRBV12-3 or TRBV12-4 to TRBJ2-2, with unresolved D. V lost 6 bases and J 7 bases, leaving 9 bases between the germline ends. CDR3 length equals 12 residues. As DNA, the CDR3 is TGTGCCAGCAGGGGGTCCGTCGGGGAGCTGTTTTTT. It is translated as CASRGSVGELFF.

This clonotype came up a few times. The V call is TRBV4-3, the J call TRBJ2-5; TRBD2 matches 10 bases. The CDR3 is 16 amino acids. Germline-derived CDR1 and CDR2 are LGHNA and YSLEER. Trimming at V came to 1 base and at J to 3 bases, leaving 5 bases not matched to a gene. Here the CDR3 reads CASSQGAAGGKETQYF. CDR3 nucleotide sequence: TGCGCCAGCAGCCAAGGAGCAGCGGGAGGGAAAGAGACCCAGTACTTC.

This chain uses TRBV7-3 with TRBJ2-3; 8 positions agree with TRBD2. Trimming took 4 bases from V and 6 from J; bases not matched to a gene: 12. Germline V gene lookup returns CDR1 SGHTA and CDR2 FQGTGA. The CDR3 spans 16 residues. The CDR3 sequence is CASSSGPGGRTDTQYF. The CDR3 DNA is TGTGCCAGCAGCTCTGGCCCGGGGGGGCGTACCGATACGCAGTATTTT.

The chain recombines TRBV20-1 with TRBJ1-1; possible D gene TRBD1, 6 bases. Germline CDR1 and CDR2: DFQATT and SNEGSKA (reference sequence). The CDR3 has 11 residues. The CDR3 coding sequence is TGCAGGATAGGAGGGGGCACTGAAGCTTTCTTT. It codes for CRIGGGTEAFF.

The chain couples TRBV2 to TRBJ1-2; 7 bases line up with TRBD1. The V segment lost 6 bases and the J segment 4 bases; nucleotides outside the gene matches: 20. The germline CDR1 and CDR2 sequences are SNHLY and FYNNEI. This CDR3 has 18 residues. CDR3 nucleotide sequence: TGTGCCAGCAGGGGAGACCTGCAATGGGACAGACTAGGCTATGGCTACACCTTC. Translating it yields CASRGDLQWDRLGYGYTF. The whole variable domain, filled in from reference TRBV2 and TRBJ1-2, reads EPEVTQTPSHQVTQMGQEVILRCVPISNHLYFYWYRQILGQKVEFLVSFYNNEISEKSEIFDDQFSVERPDGSNFTLKIRSTKLEDSAMYFCASRGDLQWDRLGYGYTFGSGTRLTVV.

This clonotype was recorded a few times. The J gene is TRBJ1-1, the V gene TRBV2; TRBD1 agrees at 8 bases. The V gene's germline CDR1 is SNHLY and CDR2 FYNNEI. V lost 6 bases, J lost 0 bases, and 6 bases stayed unmatched. This CDR3 is 15 amino acids long. CDR3 nucleotide sequence: TGTGCCAGCAGGGAGACAGGGGTGATGAACACTGAAGCTTTCTTT. It is translated as CASRETGVMNTEAFF.

The chain joins TRBV5-1 to TRBJ2-2; D is unresolved. CDR1 is SGHRS, CDR2 YFSETQ, per germline. This CDR3 region has 11 residues. With 6 bases removed from V and 11 bases from J, the gap between germline ends came to 11 bases. DNA of the CDR3: TGCGCCAGCACCCCGGGCTCCGAGCTGTTTTTT. It is translated as CASTPGSELFF. Full variable domain (missing parts from reference TRBV5-1 and TRBJ2-2): KAGVTQTPRYLIKTRGQQVTLSCSPISGHRSVSWYQQTPGQGLQFLFEYFSETQRNKGNFPGRFSGRQFSNSRSEMNVSTLELGDSALYLCASTPGSELFFGEGSRLTVL.

The rearrangement links TRBV29-1 to TRBJ1-2; TRBD1 agrees at 10 bases. CDR1 is SQVTM and CDR2 is ANQGSEA in the germline V gene. The V gene end was trimmed by 5 bases and the J gene end by 8 bases; junction bases not matched to a gene: 11. This CDR3 comprises 14 residues. The CDR3 spells CSVTPGTGVGGYTF. DNA for the CDR3: TGCAGCGTTACACCGGGGACAGGGGTCGGAGGCTACACCTTC.

The chain uses TRBV2 and TRBJ1-5; D not resolved. V was pared by 8 bases and J by 3 bases, with 11 bases between. Germline values: CDR1 SNHLY, CDR2 FYNNEI. This CDR3 has 13 amino acids. CDR3 DNA sequence: TGTGCCAGCGGTAGAACCCCCAATCAGCCCCAGCATTTT. It codes for CASGRTPNQPQHF. The variable domain in full, with the rest retrieved from reference TRBV2 and TRBJ1-5, is EPEVTQTPSHQVTQMGQEVILRCVPISNHLYFYWYRQILGQKVEFLVSFYNNEISEKSEIFDDQFSVERPDGSNFTLKIRSTKLEDSAMYFCASGRTPNQPQHFGDGTRLSIL.

This chain uses TRBV10-3 with TRBJ1-6; D is uncertain. Germline CDR1 ENHRY, CDR2 SYGVKD. The V gene lost 1 base and the J gene lost 7 bases, with 14 bases spanning the gap. The CDR3 runs 16 residues. In DNA form, the CDR3 reads TGTGCCATCAGTGAGTTGTATGGAGGGAACAATTCACCCCTCCACTTT. Encoded protein: CAISELYGGNNSPLHF.

The chain carries TRBV6-5 and TRBJ1-1; 8 positions agree with TRBD1. CDR1 is MNHEY, CDR2 SVGAGI, per germline. This CDR3 is 14 amino acids long. The junction had 2 bases not matched to a gene; V was cut back by 5 bases and J by 0 bases. CDR3 region: CASSGRGLNTEAFF. The CDR3 region has the DNA TGTGCCAGCAGTGGCAGGGGGCTGAACACTGAAGCTTTCTTT.

Ten or more counts support this clonotype. The chain combines TRBV7-2 with TRBJ2-7, with TRBD1 matching 7 bases. V was clipped by 1 base and J by 5 bases; unmatched bases: 2. The CDR3 has 13 amino acids. Germline lookup yields CDR1 SGHTA and CDR2 FQGNSA. The CDR3 region is CASSLGQGDEQYF. The CDR3 nucleotides are TGTGCCAGCAGCTTAGGACAGGGAGACGAGCAGTACTTC.

V usage is TRBV4-3 and J usage is TRBJ1-1; 7 bases agree with TRBD1. V shed 3 bases, J shed 0 bases, and the junction held 13 bases outside the gene matches. The CDR3 is made up of 18 amino acids. Germline V gene sequence: CDR1 LGHNA, CDR2 YSLEER. This chain's CDR3 is CASSHLGGQTGMNTEAFF. CDR3 sequence (DNA): TGCGCCAGCAGCCATCTCGGGGGACAGACTGGCATGAACACTGAAGCTTTCTTT.

The V gene is TRBV20-1, the J gene TRBJ2-3, with a possible D match to TRBD2 (5 bases). Looked up from germline, CDR1 is DFQATT and CDR2 is SNEGSKA (reference sequence). This CDR3 is 15 amino acids long. V was shortened by 5 bases and J by 0 bases, with 15 bases between the two germline ends. Here the CDR3 DNA reads TGCAGTGCTCCCGCGGGCGGATCTAGCACAGATACGCAGTATTTT. Translated, it gives CSAPAGGSSTDTQYF.

This clonotype was counted ten times or more. The rearrangement links TRBV5-6 to TRBJ2-7; TRBD1 or TRBD2 may be the D gene (5 bases each). Per germline, CDR1 SGHDT and CDR2 YYEEEE. Trimming removed 4 bases at V and 3 bases at J, with 11 bases between. The CDR3 spans 13 residues. The CDR3 reads CASSPGPDYEQYF. CDR3 DNA sequence: TGTGCCAGCAGCCCGGGACCGGACTACGAGCAGTACTTC.

This clonotype is large by share. The chain joins TRBV7-2 to TRBJ1-1; 7 nucleotides match TRBD1. J was trimmed by 4 bases and V by 1 base; bases with no gene match: 3. Germline assignment: CDR1 SGHTA and CDR2 FQGNSA. This CDR3 region has 14 residues. The DNA of the CDR3 is TGTGCCAGCAGCTTAGGGTCAGGGGGCACTGAAGCTTTCTTT. Its protein product is CASSLGSGGTEAFF. Full variable domain (missing parts from reference TRBV7-2 and TRBJ1-1): GAGVSQSPSNKVTEKGKDVELRCDPISGHTALYWYRQSLGQGLEFLIYFQGNSAPDKSGLPSDRFSAERTGGSVSTLTIQRTQQEDSAVYLCASSLGSGGTEAFFGQGTRLTVV.

The V gene is TRBV12-3 or TRBV12-4, the J gene TRBJ2-1, with D hard to call. Trimming took off 3 bases at V and 6 bases at J, with 12 bases between the two ends. CDR3 length: 14 residues. CDR3: CASSFAGPGNEQFF. The CDR3 nucleotides read TGTGCCAGCAGTTTTGCCGGGCCTGGCAATGAGCAGTTCTTC.

The genes are TRBV7-9 and TRBJ1-2, with D possibly TRBD1 on 5 matching bases. Per the germline V gene, CDR1 is SEHNR and CDR2 is FQNEAQ (reference sequence). The CDR3 runs 14 residues. Trimming took 5 bases from V and 4 from J, leaving 14 bases between them. This chain's CDR3 is CASSIGADSYGYTF. In DNA form, the CDR3 reads TGTGCCAGCAGCATCGGGGCTGACAGCTATGGCTACACCTTC.